This T cell receptor beta chain appears in the sequencing data of a study of blood T cell repertoires in COVID-19. Study background: The United States, Italy and Spain supplied acute and convalescent COVID-19 samples. The cDNA or gDNA used as material had been derived from T cells, B-cell-depleted T cells, or PBMCs.

Original methodology: Reference gene primer amplification in the assay estimated nucleated cell counts. Assay used: immunoSEQ multiplex PCR; TCRdb lists only in-frame clones, some missing. V and J calls plus clone size are reproduced from that table; the DNA served to infer D and trimming. The sample records over 300,000 clones, around 83% being singletons. This CDR3 spans 15 amino acids. V dropped 5 bases and J dropped 5 bases, with 19 bases sitting between them. Germline-derived CDR1 and CDR2 are SGHRS and YFSETQ. Material: peripheral blood. The genes are TRBV5-1 and TRBJ1-1; D might be TRBD1 (6 bases). The TCR was taken from a woman in her fifties or sixties with acute or convalescent COVID-19. The CDR3 nucleotides are TGCGCCAGCAGATACGGGGGGCCGGGTGTGACTGAAGCTTTCTTT. The encoded protein is CASRYGGPGVTEAFF.